The 25 T cell receptor beta chains reported below all come from one sample, sequenced in a study of cytomegalovirus exposure and HLA in healthy donors (dated by TCRdb to between 2016 and 2019). Libraries were made using the immunoSEQ multiplex PCR assay. For the multiplex PCR, a mixture combining 60 forward primers for TCR Vbeta segments and 13 reverse primers for TCR Jbeta segments was used. TCRdb stores this immuneACCESS table with in-frame sequences only. Part of the clones is absent; in the studies checked, under half of the shortfall reflects unresolved V genes, and no reason is known for the rest. For this sample there are around 67,000 clones; about 68% appear just once. More than 7% of the sample is held by the ten biggest clonotypes. The sample taken for sequencing was PBMCs. The receptors originated from a woman aged 25 to 45 in good health and CMV-seropositive.

The rearrangement joins TRBV11-2 to TRBJ2-7; maybe TRBD2 (6 bases). Looked up from germline, CDR1 is SGHAT and CDR2 is FQNNGV. The CDR3 consists of 14 residues. The germline V and J ends were trimmed by 6 bases and 3 bases, with 15 bases remaining between them. Here the CDR3 DNA reads TGTGCCAGCAGAATGGGCGGGATGGGCTACGAGCAGTACTTC. Translating gives CASRMGGMGYEQYF.

This chain joins TRBV5-4 and TRBJ2-7, with TRBD1 as a possible D gene (6 bases). This CDR3 is 14 amino acids long. V dropped 0 bases and J dropped 4 bases, with 11 bases sitting between them. Germline CDR1 is SGHNT and CDR2 is YYREEE (reference sequence). The CDR3 region has the DNA TGTGCCAGCAGCTTGGAACAGGGCCTTTACGAGCAGTACTTC. Translation: CASSLEQGLYEQYF. The complete variable domain, with remaining parts taken from reference TRBV5-4 and TRBJ2-7, reads ETGVTQSPTHLIKTRGQQVTLRCSSQSGHNTVSWYQQALGQGPQFIFQYYREEENGRGNFPPRFSGLQFPNYSSELNVNALELDDSALYLCASSLEQGLYEQYFGPGTRLTVT.

The gene calls are TRBV25-1 and TRBJ2-7; D unresolved. V gave up 2 bases and J gave up 6 bases, with 8 bases separating them. The germline V gene encodes CDR1 MGHDK and CDR2 SYGVNS. The CDR3 sequence is 12 residues long. DNA of the CDR3: TGTGCCAGCAGTGAACCCGGTAGCGAGCAGTACTTC. As protein: CASSEPGSEQYF.

The chain couples TRBV2 to TRBJ2-1; TRBD2 aligns across 8 bases. Germline CDR1 and CDR2: SNHLY and FYNNEI. With V trimmed by 2 bases and J by 7 bases, 4 bases remained unmatched. This CDR3 comprises 14 residues. The CDR3 sequence is CASSEIREGNEQFF. Written as DNA, the CDR3 is TGTGCCAGCAGTGAAATTCGGGAGGGGAATGAGCAGTTCTTC. The complete variable domain, with remaining parts taken from reference TRBV2 and TRBJ2-1, reads EPEVTQTPSHQVTQMGQEVILRCVPISNHLYFYWYRQILGQKVEFLVSFYNNEISEKSEIFDDQFSVERPDGSNFTLKIRSTKLEDSAMYFCASSEIREGNEQFFGPGTRLTVL.

This clone has a single count. The V call is TRBV11-3, the J call TRBJ2-3, with D possibly TRBD2 on 6 matching bases. CDR1 is SGHNT, CDR2 YENEEA, per germline. CDR3 length: 18 amino acids. Trimming cost V 4 bases and J 2 bases, with 22 bases left between them. The CDR3 bases are TGTGCCAGCAGCTCCGGGCGAAGGACCGGGACTGACACAGATACGCAGTATTTT. Translating gives CASSSGRRTGTDTDTQYF.

J is TRBJ1-2 and V is TRBV2, with D possibly matching TRBD1 (6 bases). Trimming took off 7 bases at V and 7 bases at J, with 16 bases between the two ends. Germline assignment: CDR1 SNHLY and CDR2 FYNNEI. The CDR3 has 13 amino acids. In DNA form, the CDR3 reads TGTGCCAGCACGGTACTACGGGGGGCTGGCTACACCTTC. It codes for CASTVLRGAGYTF.

By its share, this clone is medium-sized. CDR3 nucleotides: TGCGCCAGCAGCGAGATGGGCGCCTCCTACAATGAGCAGTTCTTC. As protein: CASSEMGASYNEQFF. The chain couples TRBV10-1 to TRBJ2-1, with D unresolved. Germline V gives CDR1 WNHNN, CDR2 SYGVQD (reference sequence). Trimming shortened V by 6 bases and J by 0 bases, and 12 bases separated the two germline ends. This CDR3 comprises 15 residues.

This clone has a handful of counts. This chain links TRBV19 with TRBJ2-2; 7 bases map to TRBD2. The germline gives CDR1 LNHDA, CDR2 SQIVND (reference sequence). Unmatched junction bases numbered 4, after V lost 9 bases and J lost 0 bases. The CDR3 extends over 14 amino acids. DNA of the CDR3: TGTGCCAGCCCAGGGACTACGAACACCGGGGAGCTGTTTTTT. It yields the protein CASPGTTNTGELFF.

About this clone itself: Other nucleotide sequences in the sample specify the same CDR3. V gene TRBV6-5 combines with J gene TRBJ2-7; perhaps TRBD1 as D (7 bases). V was shortened by 2 bases and J by 6 bases, with 11 bases between the two germline ends. The V gene's germline CDR1 is MNHEY and CDR2 SVGAGI. The CDR3 contains 13 residues. This CDR3 reads CASSYRQGGEQYF. The CDR3 DNA reads as TGTGCCAGCAGTTACCGGCAGGGGGGCGAGCAGTACTTC.

The count of this clone is one. The V gene is TRBV7-2, the J gene TRBJ1-4; D gene uncertain. The CDR3 runs 15 residues. The V and J ends lost 1 base and 4 bases respectively, with 10 bases between them. Germline CDR1 is SGHTA and CDR2 is FQGNSA. The CDR3 loop reads CASSLVSTVNEKLFF. DNA for the CDR3: TGTGCCAGCAGCTTAGTCTCCACAGTTAATGAAAAACTGTTTTTT.

V is TRBV30 and J is TRBJ2-5, with a weak D call TRBD2 (7 bases). Germline lookup yields CDR1 GTSNPN and CDR2 SVGIG (reference sequence). The CDR3 covers 14 residues. Trimming stripped 2 bases from V and 5 bases from J, with 15 bases between. CDR3 in DNA: TGTGCCTGGAGTAGCCGCAGGGGAGGGGAGACCCAGTACTTC. Translating it yields CAWSSRRGGETQYF.

This rearrangement joins TRBV6-5 to TRBJ2-4; D uncertain. V gave up 3 bases and J gave up 3 bases, with 15 bases separating them. This CDR3 contains 16 residues. The germline V gene encodes CDR1 MNHEY and CDR2 SVGAGI. In nucleotides, the CDR3 is TGTGCCAGCAGTTATGACTGGAAGTGGGTCAAAAACATTCAGTACTTC. It translates to CASSYDWKWVKNIQYF.

This clone was picked up a small number of times. The V call is TRBV7-9, the J call TRBJ2-1; perhaps TRBD2 as D (6 bases). The germline V gene encodes CDR1 SEHNR and CDR2 FQNEAQ (reference sequence). The CDR3 is 13 amino acids. Trimming cost V 4 bases and J 4 bases, with 8 bases left between them. For the CDR3, the DNA is TGTGCCAGCAGCTCCCGGGAGTACAATGAGCAGTTCTTC. Translation: CASSSREYNEQFF. The full variable domain, its missing parts supplied by reference TRBV7-9 and TRBJ2-1, is DTGVSQNPRHKITKRGQNVTFRCDPISEHNRLYWYRQTLGQGPEFLTYFQNEAQLEKSRLLSDRFSAERPKGSFSTLEIQRTEQGDSAMYLCASSSREYNEQFFGPGTRLTVL.

This clone has only a few counts. The rearrangement uses TRBV30 and TRBJ1-1, with D unresolved. This CDR3 comprises 12 residues. Trimming took 4 bases from V and 1 from J, leaving 7 bases between them. Germline CDR1 reads GTSNPN; CDR2 reads SVGIG (reference sequence). CDR3 nucleotides: TGTGCCTGGAACCCAGGGAACACTGAAGCTTTCTTT. It is translated as CAWNPGNTEAFF. Variable domain in full (rest from reference TRBV30 and TRBJ1-1): SQTIHQWPATLVQPVGSPLSLECTVEGTSNPNLYWYRQAAGRGLQLLFYSVGIGQISSEVPQNLSASRPQDRQFILSSKKLLLSDSGFYLCAWNPGNTEAFFGQGTRLTVV.

This clone was seen only a few times. This chain joins TRBV2 and TRBJ1-5; D remains unclear. The germline CDR1 and CDR2 sequences are SNHLY and FYNNEI. V was clipped by 5 bases and J by 0 bases, with 8 bases between them. The CDR3 is 14 amino acids. CDR3 amino acids: CASSRHYSNQPQHF. DNA of the CDR3: TGTGCCAGCAGTAGACATTATAGCAATCAGCCCCAGCATTTT. Together with reference TRBV2 and TRBJ1-5, the CDR3 gives the full variable domain: EPEVTQTPSHQVTQMGQEVILRCVPISNHLYFYWYRQILGQKVEFLVSFYNNEISEKSEIFDDQFSVERPDGSNFTLKIRSTKLEDSAMYFCASSRHYSNQPQHFGDGTRLSIL.

The rearrangement links TRBV6-5 to TRBJ2-7, with a possible D match to TRBD2 (6 bases). The CDR3 runs 14 residues. The germline gives CDR1 MNHEY, CDR2 SVGAGI. V gave up 5 bases and J gave up 3 bases, with 14 bases separating them. The CDR3 sequence is CASSRGDGSYEQYF. CDR3 nucleotides: TGTGCCAGCAGTCGAGGGGACGGGAGCTACGAGCAGTACTTC.

V is TRBV5-1 and J is TRBJ2-3; 7 positions agree with TRBD1. V trimming: 0 bases; J trimming: 6 bases; junction bases outside the gene matches: 7. This CDR3 has 15 residues. CDR1 is SGHRS and CDR2 is YFSETQ in the germline V gene. The DNA for the CDR3 is TGCGCCAGCAGCTTGGATGACAGGGTTGGGGATACGCAGTATTTT. This translates into CASSLDDRVGDTQYF. The full variable domain, completed using reference TRBV5-1 and TRBJ2-3, is KAGVTQTPRYLIKTRGQQVTLSCSPISGHRSVSWYQQTPGQGLQFLFEYFSETQRNKGNFPGRFSGRQFSNSRSEMNVSTLELGDSALYLCASSLDDRVGDTQYFGPGTRLTVL.

The genes are TRBV11-2 and TRBJ1-1, with 8 nucleotides matching TRBD1. The CDR3 sequence is 16 residues long. From germline, CDR1 is SGHAT and CDR2 FQNNGV. V lost 4 bases and J lost 4; bases outside the gene matches: 11. The CDR3 sequence: CASSSLPRGRVTEAFF. In DNA, the CDR3 is TGTGCCAGCAGCTCCCTGCCCAGGGGGCGGGTCACTGAAGCTTTCTTT.

This clone has just a few counts. The rearrangement uses TRBV2 and TRBJ2-1; TRBD2 aligns across 8 bases. This CDR3 has 17 amino acids. With V trimmed by 3 bases and J by 6 bases, 13 bases remained unmatched. The germline V gene encodes CDR1 SNHLY and CDR2 FYNNEI. DNA for the CDR3: TGTGCCAGCAGTGACCCGGCGGCGGGAGGACCTAGCAATGAGCAGTTCTTC. Its protein is CASSDPAAGGPSNEQFF.

V gene TRBV2 combines with J gene TRBJ2-7; D is ambiguous. This CDR3 region has 14 residues. Germline-derived CDR1 and CDR2 are SNHLY and FYNNEI. V was clipped by 2 bases and J by 0 bases, with 8 bases between them. The CDR3 DNA follows: TGTGCCAGCAGTGAATTGGTACACTCCTACGAGCAGTACTTC. Amino acid sequence: CASSELVHSYEQYF.

This chain uses TRBV7-3 with TRBJ1-6; 7 bases fit TRBD1. Trimming at V came to 5 bases and at J to 10 bases, leaving 11 bases not matched to a gene. Germline V lookup: CDR1 SGHTA, CDR2 FQGTGA. This CDR3 is 15 amino acids long. The CDR3 is CASSPAATGNSPLHF. CDR3 nucleotide sequence: TGTGCCAGCAGCCCGGCAGCGACAGGGAACTCACCCCTCCACTTT.

This clone was recorded once. The chain joins TRBV7-2 to TRBJ2-7, with 7 positions matching TRBD1. Looked up from germline, CDR1 is SGHTA and CDR2 is FQGNSA. This CDR3 comprises 15 residues. Trimming took 3 bases from V and 0 from J; bases not matched to a gene: 5. CDR3 in DNA: TGTGCCAGCAGCTTCGCGACAGGGAGCTCCTACGAGCAGTACTTC. This sequence encodes CASSFATGSSYEQYF.

The chain joins TRBV27 to TRBJ2-1; 13 bases fit TRBD2. The CDR3 loop spans 15 amino acids. The V gene's germline CDR1 is MNHEY and CDR2 SMNVEV (reference sequence). After removal of 3 bases from V and 7 bases from J, the junction contained 3 bases not matched to a gene. CDR3 coding DNA: TGTGCCAGCAGTTTCACTAGCGGGAGGGGAAATGAGCAGTTCTTC. Protein sequence: CASSFTSGRGNEQFF.

The chain uses TRBV4-3 and TRBJ2-2; possible D gene TRBD2, 6 bases. Germline loops: CDR1 LGHNA, CDR2 YSLEER. CDR3 length equals 17 residues. The V end lost 1 base, the J end lost 4 bases, and 16 bases lay between the germline ends. CDR3 residues: CASSQVLERAGTGELFF. The DNA for the CDR3 is TGCGCCAGCAGCCAAGTCTTAGAGCGGGCCGGCACCGGGGAGCTGTTTTTT.

DNA for the CDR3: TGTGCCAGCAGCGCTGGACAGGGGGGCAATCAGCCCCAGCATTTT. Its translation is CASSAGQGGNQPQHF. This chain links TRBV9 with TRBJ1-5, with 10 bases identical to TRBD1. Losses at the gene ends were 3 bases for V and 2 bases for J; bases not matched to a gene: 2. The CDR3 runs to 15 residues. CDR1 and CDR2 from the germline V gene are SGDLS and YYNGEE.